This passage covers 20 T cell receptor beta chains from one sample sequenced in a study of blood T cell repertoires in COVID-19. Measured with immunoSEQ multiplex PCR; TCRdb has only the in-frame clones, and not every one. The sample holds over 250,000 clones; around nine tenths are singletons and the top ten take around 2.7%. Material for sequencing was PBMCs or T cells enriched from blood (not recorded which). The receptors stem from a man aged 55-75 years who had recovered from COVID-19.

The chain is built from TRBV18 and TRBJ2-7; D gene unclear. Trimming pared 4 bases from V and 2 bases from J, leaving 9 bases between. CDR1 is KGHSH and CDR2 is LQKENI in the germline V gene. The CDR3 is 13 residues long. In nucleotides, the CDR3 is TGTGCCAGCTCACTCGCCGAGGCCTACGAGCAGTACTTC. It codes for CASSLAEAYEQYF.

The V call is TRBV27, the J call TRBJ1-1; D is ambiguous. The CDR3 runs 13 residues. Per germline, CDR1 MNHEY and CDR2 SMNVEV (reference sequence). The germline V and J ends were trimmed by 1 base and 6 bases, with 9 bases remaining between them. CDR3 residues: CASSLWWGAEAFF. The DNA of the CDR3 is TGTGCCAGCAGTTTATGGTGGGGAGCTGAAGCTTTCTTT.

J is TRBJ2-3 and V is TRBV5-4; 13 bases align to TRBD2. The germline V gene has CDR1 SGHNT and CDR2 YYREEE (reference sequence). The V and J ends lost 4 bases and 4 bases, in that order; junction bases with no gene match: 6. The CDR3 totals 16 residues. The CDR3, as DNA: TGTGCCAGCAGCATCAGGACTAGCGGGGGATCAGATACGCAGTATTTT. Residues: CASSIRTSGGSDTQYF.

V and J are TRBV11-3 and TRBJ1-2; D might be TRBD1 (5 bases). Germline V gene sequence: CDR1 SGHNT, CDR2 YENEEA. Trimming pared 0 bases from V and 5 bases from J, leaving 16 bases between. The CDR3 runs to 16 residues. The CDR3 coding sequence is TGTGCCAGCAGCTTAGATAAGATAGGGGAAACGTATGGCTACACCTTC. It is translated as CASSLDKIGETYGYTF. The complete variable domain, with remaining parts taken from reference TRBV11-3 and TRBJ1-2, reads EAGVVQSPRYKIIEKKQPVAFWCNPISGHNTLYWYLQNLGQGPELLIRYENEEAVDDSQLPKDRFSAERLKGVDSTLKIQPAELGDSAVYLCASSLDKIGETYGYTFGSGTRLTVV.

The V gene is TRBV4-3, the J gene TRBJ2-1, with 10 bases identical to TRBD2. J was trimmed by 4 bases and V by 0 bases; bases with no gene match: 6. Germline CDR1 LGHNA, CDR2 YSLEER. This CDR3 contains 17 residues. The CDR3 DNA follows: TGCGCCAGCAGCCAAGAGGAGCGGGGGGGACGATACAATGAGCAGTTCTTC. Translated, it gives CASSQEERGGRYNEQFF.

J is TRBJ2-7 and V is TRBV11-2; D is ambiguous. The germline V gene has CDR1 SGHAT and CDR2 FQNNGV. The CDR3 runs to 11 residues. The germline V and J ends were trimmed by 5 bases and 4 bases, with 6 bases remaining between them. CDR3 sequence: CASSLQYEQYF. The CDR3 region has the DNA TGTGCCAGCAGCCTGCAGTACGAGCAGTACTTC.

The V and J genes are TRBV5-1 and TRBJ2-5, with D perhaps matching TRBD2 (5 bases). CDR3 length: 13 residues. Deletions cut 4 bases from V and 4 bases from J, with 11 bases between. The germline gives CDR1 SGHRS, CDR2 YFSETQ. DNA for the CDR3: TGCGCCAGCAGCCCCAATGGGAGAGAGACCCAGTACTTC. This encodes CASSPNGRETQYF.

In this sample, this clone turned up once. The chain links TRBV27 to TRBJ1-2; 8 positions agree with TRBD1. V shed 8 bases, J shed 4 bases, and the junction held 18 bases outside the gene matches. The length of the CDR3 is 17 residues. Germline CDR1 reads MNHEY; CDR2 reads SMNVEV (reference sequence). Here the CDR3 reads CASQPGTGQTARYGYTF. The CDR3 coding sequence is TGTGCCAGCCAACCCGGGACAGGCCAGACAGCTCGCTATGGCTACACCTTC.

The chain has TRBV9 and TRBJ2-7, with 8 bases identical to TRBD1. Germline V gene lookup returns CDR1 SGDLS and CDR2 YYNGEE. Unmatched junction bases numbered 2, after V lost 0 bases and J lost 6 bases. There are 13 residues in the CDR3. The DNA for the CDR3 is TGTGCCAGCAGCGTAGGGACAGGGTTCGAGCAGTACTTC. Translation gives CASSVGTGFEQYF.

The chain uses TRBV5-4 and TRBJ1-6; D is uncertain. Trimming stripped 0 bases from V and 7 bases from J, with 11 bases between. The V gene's germline CDR1 is SGHNT and CDR2 YYREEE (reference sequence). CDR3 length: 15 residues. The CDR3 sequence: CASSLDRHSNSPLHF. The CDR3 DNA reads as TGTGCCAGCAGCTTGGATAGACATTCAAATTCACCCCTCCACTTT.

The chain combines TRBV9 with TRBJ1-4, with D perhaps matching TRBD1 (5 bases). Germline loops: CDR1 SGDLS, CDR2 YYNGEE. V lost 3 bases, J lost 5 bases, and 11 bases lay in between. The CDR3 is 14 residues long. CDR3 in amino acids: CASSEGQRNEKLFF. The CDR3 DNA is TGTGCCAGCAGCGAGGGGCAGAGAAATGAAAAACTGTTTTTT.

This rearrangement joins TRBV11-1 to TRBJ2-3; D is ambiguous. This CDR3 region has 12 residues. V dropped 6 bases and J dropped 7 bases, with 11 bases sitting between them. The germline V gene has CDR1 SGHAT and CDR2 FQDESV (reference sequence). The DNA for the CDR3 is TGTGCCAGCAGTCCTAGTTCGAATACGCAGTATTTT. It encodes CASSPSSNTQYF. Variable domain in full (rest from reference TRBV11-1 and TRBJ2-3): EAEVAQSPRYKITEKSQAVAFWCDPISGHATLYWYRQILGQGPELLVQFQDESVVDDSQLPKDRFSAERLKGVDSTLKIQPAELGDSAMYLCASSPSSNTQYFGPGTRLTVL.

The rearrangement uses TRBV6-1 and TRBJ1-6; tentatively, D is TRBD1 (5 bases). Germline-derived CDR1 and CDR2 are MNHNS and SASEGT. This CDR3 has 15 residues. V was shortened by 3 bases and J by 2 bases, with 8 bases between the two germline ends. CDR3 region: CASSDPTAYNSPLHF. In nucleotides, the CDR3 is TGTGCCAGCAGTGATCCGACAGCCTATAATTCACCCCTCCACTTT.

This chain links TRBV19 with TRBJ2-1; TRBD2 agrees at 11 bases. Germline V CDR1 and CDR2: LNHDA, SQIVND (reference sequence). V was pared by 7 bases and J by 4 bases, with 6 bases of the junction left unmatched. The length of the CDR3 is 15 residues. The DNA of the CDR3 is TGTGCCAGTACCACCGGGACTAGCGGTTACAATGAGCAGTTCTTC. Translated, it gives CASTTGTSGYNEQFF.

V is TRBV18 and J is TRBJ1-4; maybe TRBD1 (5 bases). The CDR3 covers 13 residues. Germline V gene sequence: CDR1 KGHSH, CDR2 LQKENI. V was shortened by 3 bases and J by 11 bases, with 13 bases between the two germline ends. Here the CDR3 reads CASSPKSTEKLFF. The CDR3 coding sequence is TGTGCCAGCTCACCGAAATCGACAGAGAAACTGTTTTTT. The variable domain in full, with the rest retrieved from reference TRBV18 and TRBJ1-4, is NAGVMQNPRHLVRRRGQEARLRCSPMKGHSHVYWYRQLPEEGLKFMVYLQKENIIDESGMPKERFSAEFPKEGPSILRIQQVVRGDSAAYFCASSPKSTEKLFFGSGTQLSVL.

V gene TRBV12-5 combines with J gene TRBJ2-1; 9 nucleotides match TRBD2. Germline-derived CDR1 and CDR2 are LGHNT and FRNRAP. V lost 1 base, J lost 0 bases, and 7 bases stayed unmatched. The CDR3 is 18 amino acids. CDR3 DNA sequence: TGTGCTAGTGGTTTGGGCCTAGCGGGGTTAAGCTCCTACAATGAGCAGTTCTTC. Translation gives CASGLGLAGLSSYNEQFF.

As to this clone: Different DNA sequences within this sample yield the same CDR3. The rearrangement uses TRBV6-5 and TRBJ1-1; D might be TRBD1 (5 bases). This CDR3 comprises 13 residues. Trimming took 2 bases from V and 8 from J, leaving 12 bases between them. Per germline, CDR1 MNHEY and CDR2 SVGAGI. CDR3 in DNA: TGTGCCAGCAGTTACGGGGCAGGCGGCGAAGCTTTCTTT. Translated: CASSYGAGGEAFF.

This chain joins TRBV2 and TRBJ1-5, with D unresolved. V lost 1 base to trimming and J lost 3 bases, with 7 bases between them. The CDR3 runs to 14 residues. Germline V lookup: CDR1 SNHLY, CDR2 FYNNEI. The DNA of the CDR3 is TGTGCCAGCAGTGAAGGCTCGGTCAATCAGCCCCAGCATTTT. Translated: CASSEGSVNQPQHF.

The chain employs TRBV7-6 and TRBJ1-1; 9 bases are shared with TRBD1. V lost 5 bases and J lost 6; bases outside the gene matches: 7. The CDR3 totals 14 residues. Germline-derived CDR1 and CDR2 are SGHVS and FNYEAQ. The CDR3 coding sequence is TGTGCCAGCAGCGTACAGGGGGCGAGGGCTGAAGCTTTCTTT. Translation gives CASSVQGARAEAFF.

The chain couples TRBV3-1 (or the pseudogene TRBV3-2) to TRBJ2-7, with 9 bases lining up with TRBD1. This CDR3 has 18 amino acids. V dropped 2 bases and J dropped 0; count of bases not matched to a gene: 11. The germline CDR1 and CDR2 sequences are LGHDT and YNNKEL (reference sequence). The CDR3 here is CASSQIPGQGRGSYEQYF. CDR3 bases: TGTGCCAGCAGCCAAATCCCGGGACAGGGACGTGGCTCCTACGAGCAGTACTTC.